The clone carrying this T cell receptor (beta chain) has at least ten counts. Its antigen is not known. The CDR3 contains 15 residues. Deletions cut 7 bases from V and 4 bases from J, with 16 bases between. CDR1 and CDR2 from the germline V gene are MNHNY and SVGAGI (reference sequence). Unfractionated PBMC were spiked with known numbers of KT2 clone cells. Different KT2-to-PBMC ratios were created with a constant PBMC count. A single-stranded UMI oligo with SP2 sequence was ligated to cDNA 3' ends. First-round PCR used four to five cycles and beta primers RC1.1 and RC1.2 covering TRBC1 and TRBC2. From the UMI-ligation and nested PCR reads, TCRdb called clonotypes with MiXCR, one entry per CDR3 protein. This table holds tens of thousands of distinct CDR3 sequences, 12% found once. This entry comes from a study of quantifying T cell responses using KT2 cells. The wider study: Reverse transcription used primers in the TCR alpha and beta constant regions. The T4 ligation step was estimated to exceed 8% efficiency under optimum conditions. Whole-study findings and limits: At about one KT2 cell per 100,000 PBMC, KT2 sequences were still detected.

This chain links TRBV6-6 with TRBJ1-4, with no clear D. The sequencing sample was made of PBMCs spiked with cells of the T cell clone KT2. This TCR was recovered from a human donor. The CDR3 protein is CASISNRADNEKLFF. CDR3 coding DNA: TGTGCCAGCATTTCTAACAGAGCGGATAATGAAAAACTGTTTTTT.